The rows below give T cell receptor beta chains drawn from one sample of a study of Graves' ophthalmopathy and Graves' hyperthyroidism. TCRdb re-derived calls from the multiplex PCR reads in MiXCR, one entry per CDR3 protein. The sample has almost 750,000 distinct CDR3 sequences, around 40% seen once. The sequenced sample consisted of peripheral blood. These receptors all stem from an adult man with Graves' ophthalmopathy. Each CDR3 is given with its conserved first and last residue. Each record gives: V gene, CDR3 length, CDR3 protein.

TRBV24-1 | 13 | CATSHRQGHEQYF
TRBV25-1 | 13 | CASLADDTGELFF
TRBV6-4 | 16 | CASSYSGGQVGSEQYF
TRBV7-8 | 17 | CASSKNPGQGPRQGYTF
TRBV20-1 | 17 | CSASTLDRVRVSESQYF
TRBV20-1 | 14 | CSARGDRLTYEQYF
TRBV25-1 | 13 | CASTKTGSGELFF
TRBV29-1 | 10 | CSVVRREAFF
TRBV10-3 | 16 | CAISESSGSNTGELFF
TRBV9 | 15 | CASSVEGRIQETQYF
TRBV2 | 12 | CAWNQANYGYTF
TRBV2 | 13 | CASSDSSGNTIYF
TRBV29-1 | 14 | CSVGRPGTGDEQYF
TRBV15 | 14 | CATSSADRGHEQYF
TRBV10-2 | 14 | CASSQVGVVTEAFF
TRBV24-1 | 12 | CATSEGGQRTFF
TRBV29-1 | 14 | CSVKRPRIQETQYF
TRBV11-1 | 14 | CASSRTGGSGGYTF
TRBV6-1 | 14 | CASSVGFTNEKLFF
TRBV10-3 | 16 | CAISDAAGTGIYEQYF
TRBV24-1 | 12 | CATSDTNYEQYF
TRBV7-9 | 14 | CASRGGLRNTEAFF
TRBV7-9 | 14 | CASSPAGLTGELFF
TRBV10-3 | 14 | CASRGGGAYEKLFF
TRBV2 | 13 | CASRTGTKDGYTF
TRBV20-1 | 14 | CSAKDRALSYEQYF
TRBV10-3 | 14 | CASIKGQGNTEAFF
TRBV25-1 | 15 | CASKSSNTGAETQYF
TRBV10-3 | 14 | CTSSDSDADEKLFF
TRBV20-1 | 13 | CSARIGRVSPLHF
TRBV14 | 15 | CASSRDLTGSSPLHF
TRBV29-1 | 13 | CSVVGTESYEQYF
TRBV29-1 | 11 | CSLAVLTEAFF
TRBV5-4 | 15 | CASSVEVGLGGEQYF
TRBV19 | 13 | CASRYGSQETQYF
TRBV7-3 | 15 | CASSLGLPGANVLTF
TRBV6-1 | 15 | CASSGRGTGDQPQHF
TRBV5-6 | 16 | CAWSNPHDRGQETQYF
TRBV20-1 | 16 | CSAKRSRSSGANVLTF